A selection of T cell receptor beta chains follows, all from one sample in a study of blood T cell repertoires in COVID-19. TCRdb's table, derived via immunoSEQ multiplex PCR, lists solely in-frame clones and lacks some. The repertoire holds about 280,000 clones, with about nine tenths as singletons. Sequenced: peripheral blood. Receptors were obtained from a woman aged 35 to 49 who had recovered from COVID-19. Both conserved end residues are part of each CDR3. D genes are given only for firm matches. Only part of the rows carry a size: once, few, many, or a class if the clone is expanded.

abundance,d_gene,v_gene,j_gene,CDR3nt,CDR3aa
.,.,TRBV5-1,TRBJ2-7,TGCGCCAGCAGCCCAATACAAAAACAGGGCCACGAGCAGTACTTC,CASSPIQKQGHEQYF
.,.,TRBV27,TRBJ2-5,TGTGCCAGCAGTTTGGGTCAGGGTGGTTGGGAGACCCAGTACTTC,CASSLGQGGWETQYF
.,TRBD2,TRBV30,TRBJ2-7,TGTGCCTGGAGTGTACTGGATAGCGGGAGTCGGCAGTACTTC,CAWSVLDSGSRQYF
.,TRBD2,TRBV27,TRBJ2-2,TGTGCCAGCAGTACCAGACTAGCGACGAACACCGGGGAGCTGTTTTTT,CASSTRLATNTGELFF
.,.,TRBV3-1/TRBV3-2,TRBJ2-7,TGTGCCAGCAGCCAAGATGGCGAGACACCCTACGAGCAGTACTTC,CASSQDGETPYEQYF
.,TRBD1,TRBV7-2,TRBJ2-2,TGTGCCAGCAGCTTACGTGGAGGGACAGGGGGCACCGGGGAGCTGTTTTTT,CASSLRGGTGGTGELFF
.,TRBD1,TRBV18,TRBJ1-4,TGTGCCAGCTCACCCGACAGGGCGAATGAAAAACTGTTTTTT,CASSPDRANEKLFF
.,TRBD2,TRBV7-3,TRBJ2-1,TGTGCCAGCAGCAAGACCCGGGACTACAACAATGAGCAGTTCTTC,CASSKTRDYNNEQFF
few,.,TRBV30,TRBJ2-1,TGTGCCTGGAGGAACGGAGTTCCCTACAATGAGCAGTTCTTC,CAWRNGVPYNEQFF
.,TRBD2,TRBV24-1,TRBJ2-2,TGTGCCACCAGAGCTAGCGGGAGGGCCGGGGAGCTGTTTTTT,CATRASGRAGELFF
.,.,TRBV7-9,TRBJ1-2,TGTGCCAGCAGCCCGCCACAGAACTATGGCTACACCTTC,CASSPPQNYGYTF
.,.,TRBV4-1,TRBJ2-3,TGCGCCAGCAGCCAAGATCCTGTTCCAGATACGCAGTATTTT,CASSQDPVPDTQYF
.,.,TRBV19,TRBJ1-1,TGTGCCAGTAGTTTGCGGGGGGCCGGCGAAGCTTTCTTT,CASSLRGAGEAFF
.,.,TRBV19,TRBJ1-5,TGTGCCAGTAGTATGTCACAGAGCAATCAGCCCCAGCATTTT,CASSMSQSNQPQHF
.,.,TRBV11-2,TRBJ2-3,TGTGCCAGCAGCCCCCAGGGGAGTTCCACAGATACGCAGTATTTT,CASSPQGSSTDTQYF
.,.,TRBV5-1,TRBJ2-2,TGCGCCAGCAGCTTGGACATCACCGGGGAGCTGTTTTTT,CASSLDITGELFF
.,.,TRBV5-1,TRBJ2-7,TGCGCCAGCAGCTCCGACTTCTACGAGCAGTACTTC,CASSSDFYEQYF
.,.,TRBV4-2,TRBJ1-4,TGTGCCAGCAGCCAAGATCCCCCGTCCCCAACTAATGAAAAACTGTTTTTT,CASSQDPPSPTNEKLFF
few,TRBD2,TRBV6-5,TRBJ2-3,TGTGCCAGCAGTTATCGAGCGGGGAGCACAGATACGCAGTATTTT,CASSYRAGSTDTQYF
.,TRBD1,TRBV5-1,TRBJ2-7,TGCGCCAGCTGGGACAGGTCCTACGAGCAGTACTTC,CASWDRSYEQYF
.,.,TRBV7-8,TRBJ2-2,TGTGCCAGCACCCCCCGGAGGGCTTTGGGGACCGGGGAGCTGTTTTTT,CASTPRRALGTGELFF
.,.,TRBV3-1/TRBV3-2,TRBJ1-4,TGTGCCAGCAGCCCCTCCGCGGGTGAAAAACTGTTTTTT,CASSPSAGEKLFF
.,.,TRBV11-2,TRBJ2-4,TGTGCCAGCAGCTTAGAGCGGTTGACCTCCCTAAACATAGCCAAAAACATTCAGTACTTC,CASSLERLTSLNIAKNIQYF
.,.,TRBV20-1,TRBJ1-2,TGCAGTGCTCAGCGGCTAGGCTACACCTTC,CSAQRLGYTF
.,.,TRBV2,TRBJ2-3,TGTGCCAGCAGTGAAAGGGGTCGCGGCACAGATACGCAGTATTTT,CASSERGRGTDTQYF
.,.,TRBV10-3,TRBJ2-2,TGTGCCATCCGACCGGGTGCAGCGAACACCGGGGAGCTGTTTTTT,CAIRPGAANTGELFF
.,.,TRBV4-1,TRBJ1-2,TGCGCCAGCAGCCAAGAACAGGGTTTGGCTGGCTACACCTTC,CASSQEQGLAGYTF
.,.,TRBV2,TRBJ1-4,TGTGCCAGCAGGAGACAGGAATCTAATGAAAAACTGTTTTTT,CASRRQESNEKLFF
.,.,TRBV12-3/TRBV12-4,TRBJ1-3,TGTGCCAGCAGTTCATCGGTTGGAAACACCATATATTTT,CASSSSVGNTIYF
.,TRBD2,TRBV6-2/TRBV6-3,TRBJ2-1,TGTGCCAGCAGTGCCGGGCCTAGCGGGAGCTCCTACAATGAGCAGTTCTTC,CASSAGPSGSSYNEQFF
.,TRBD1,TRBV7-3,TRBJ2-5,TGTGCCAGCCCCCGCCCGTGCCCTGGCGACAGGGTCCTGGAGACCCAGTACTTC,CASPRPCPGDRVLETQYF
.,.,TRBV29-1,TRBJ1-2,TGCAGCGTTGAAGGCCGCGTATCCACCTTC,CSVEGRVSTF
.,.,TRBV28,TRBJ2-7,TGTGCCAGCAGTTTAGTCCGTTACGAGCAGTACTTC,CASSLVRYEQYF
.,TRBD1,TRBV28,TRBJ2-7,TGTGCCAGCAGTTCCTGGGACAGGGTTCCCTACGAGCAGTACTTC,CASSSWDRVPYEQYF
.,TRBD2,TRBV2,TRBJ2-7,TGTGCCAGCAGAACAGGAGACCGGGACTACGGCTCCTACGAGCAGTACTTC,CASRTGDRDYGSYEQYF
.,.,TRBV6-4,TRBJ1-2,TGTGCCAGCAGTGACTCGCAGGCGGGCGAGCATGGCTACACCTTC,CASSDSQAGEHGYTF
.,.,TRBV21-1,TRBJ2-1,TGTGCCAGCAGCAAAGGGGCACACCAGAAGGACTACAATGAGCAGTTCTTC,CASSKGAHQKDYNEQFF
.,.,TRBV6-5,TRBJ1-5,TGTGCCAGCAGTTCGCACAGCCCCAATCAGCCCCAGCATTTT,CASSSHSPNQPQHF
.,TRBD1,TRBV2,TRBJ1-5,TGTGCCAGCAGAGCCGGGACAGGGAATCAGCCCCAGCATTTT,CASRAGTGNQPQHF
many,.,TRBV5-4,TRBJ1-1,TGTGCCAGCAGCCTCACGAGTTCCTTGAACACTGAAGCTTTCTTT,CASSLTSSLNTEAFF
.,.,TRBV19,TRBJ1-2,TGTGCCAGTAGTATAGATTTCCCGGGAGGCTACACCTTC,CASSIDFPGGYTF
.,.,TRBV18,TRBJ2-1,TGTGCCAGCTCACCACTGGCAGGGGGGTCCTACAATGAGCAGTTCTTC,CASSPLAGGSYNEQFF
.,.,TRBV7-3,TRBJ2-5,TGTGCCAGCAGCTCACCAGGATGGGGAGAAGAGACCCAGTACTTC,CASSSPGWGEETQYF
.,.,TRBV6-6,TRBJ1-2,TGTGCCAGCACCATCTACCAGGGCAACTATGGCTACACCTTC,CASTIYQGNYGYTF
.,.,TRBV12-3/TRBV12-4,TRBJ2-7,TGTGCCAGCAGTTTTTCCCATTACGAGCAGTACTTC,CASSFSHYEQYF
.,.,TRBV18,TRBJ1-5,TGTGCCAGCTCACCAGGACAGTCTTGGCAGCCCCAGCATTTT,CASSPGQSWQPQHF
.,TRBD1,TRBV2,TRBJ2-3,TGTGCCAGCAAGGGACAGAGCACAGATACGCAGTATTTT,CASKGQSTDTQYF
once,TRBD1,TRBV25-1,TRBJ1-2,TGTGCCAGCAGCGGCCCTCGGACAGGACTTTACTATGGCTACACCTTC,CASSGPRTGLYYGYTF
.,TRBD2,TRBV7-9,TRBJ2-7,TGTGCCAGCAGCAAGACTAGCGATACTTACGAGCAGTACTTC,CASSKTSDTYEQYF
.,TRBD2,TRBV3-1/TRBV3-2,TRBJ2-7,TGTGCCAGCAGCCAAGAGTGGACTAGCGGCTCCTACGAGCAGTACTTC,CASSQEWTSGSYEQYF
.,.,TRBV29-1,TRBJ1-4,TGCAGCGTCCTAGCAACTAATGAAAAACTGTTTTTT,CSVLATNEKLFF
.,.,TRBV30,TRBJ1-2,TGTGCCTGGAGTGTCGACGGGAACTATGGCTACACCTTC,CAWSVDGNYGYTF
few,.,TRBV3-1/TRBV3-2,TRBJ2-7,TGTGCCAGCAGCCAAGCTCTCGGGGGGCGTTCGTCCTACGAGCAGTACTTC,CASSQALGGRSSYEQYF
.,TRBD2,TRBV7-8,TRBJ2-1,TGTGCCAGCAGCTTCATCGGGACTAGCGGGTACAATGAGCAGTTCTTC,CASSFIGTSGYNEQFF